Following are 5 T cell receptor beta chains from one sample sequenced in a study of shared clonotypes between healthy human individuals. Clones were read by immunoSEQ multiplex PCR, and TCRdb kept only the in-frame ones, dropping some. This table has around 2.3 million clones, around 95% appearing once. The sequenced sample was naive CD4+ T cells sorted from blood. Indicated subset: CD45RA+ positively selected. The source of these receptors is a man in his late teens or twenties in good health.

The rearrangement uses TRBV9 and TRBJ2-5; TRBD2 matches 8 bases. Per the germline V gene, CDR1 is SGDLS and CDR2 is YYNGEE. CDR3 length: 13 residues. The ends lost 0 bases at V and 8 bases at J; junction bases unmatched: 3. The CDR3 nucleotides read TGTGCCAGCAGCGTAGTTGCGGGGGGTACCCAGTACTTC. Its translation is CASSVVAGGTQYF.

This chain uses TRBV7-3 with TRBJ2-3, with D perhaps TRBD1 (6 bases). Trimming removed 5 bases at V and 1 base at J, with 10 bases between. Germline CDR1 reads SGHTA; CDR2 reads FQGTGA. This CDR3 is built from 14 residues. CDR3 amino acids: CASSHEGGTDTQYF. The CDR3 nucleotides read TGTGCCAGCAGCCACGAGGGGGGCACAGATACGCAGTATTTT.

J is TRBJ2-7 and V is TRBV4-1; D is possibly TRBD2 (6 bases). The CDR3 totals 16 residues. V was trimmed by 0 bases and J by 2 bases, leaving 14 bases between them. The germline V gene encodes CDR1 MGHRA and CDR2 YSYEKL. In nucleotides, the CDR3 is TGCGCCAGCAGCCAAGAAATGAGCGGGCGAACCTACGAGCAGTACTTC. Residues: CASSQEMSGRTYEQYF.

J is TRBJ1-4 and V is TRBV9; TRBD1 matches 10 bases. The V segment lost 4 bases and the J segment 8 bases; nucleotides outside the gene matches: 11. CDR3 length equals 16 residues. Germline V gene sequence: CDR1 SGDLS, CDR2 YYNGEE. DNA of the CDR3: TGTGCCAGCAGCCGGGACAGGGGAGAGTCTTTAGAAAAACTGTTTTTT. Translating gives CASSRDRGESLEKLFF.

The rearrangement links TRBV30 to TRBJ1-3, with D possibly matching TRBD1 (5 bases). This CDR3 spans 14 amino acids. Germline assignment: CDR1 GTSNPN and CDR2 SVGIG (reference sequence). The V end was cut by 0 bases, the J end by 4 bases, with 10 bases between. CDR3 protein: CAWSVGEHGNTIYF. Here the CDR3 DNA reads TGTGCCTGGAGTGTAGGGGAGCACGGAAACACCATATATTTT.